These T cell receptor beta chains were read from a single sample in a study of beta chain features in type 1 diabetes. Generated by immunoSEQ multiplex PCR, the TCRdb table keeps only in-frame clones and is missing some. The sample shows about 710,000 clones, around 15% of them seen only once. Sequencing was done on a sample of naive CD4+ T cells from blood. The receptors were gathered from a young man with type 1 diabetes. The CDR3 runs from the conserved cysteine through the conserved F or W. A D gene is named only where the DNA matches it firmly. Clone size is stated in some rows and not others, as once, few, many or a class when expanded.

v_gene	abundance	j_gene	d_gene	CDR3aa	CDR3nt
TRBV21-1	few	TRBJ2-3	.	CASSNQDTTDTQYF	TGTGCCAGCAGCAATCAGGACACCACAGATACGCAGTATTTT
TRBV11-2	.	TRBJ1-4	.	CASSLSGTSGEKLFF	TGTGCCAGCAGCTTATCCGGGACTTCGGGGGAAAAACTGTTTTTT
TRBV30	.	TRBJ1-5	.	CAWSSAGVQPQHF	TGTGCCTGGAGTTCCGCGGGGGTTCAGCCCCAGCATTTT
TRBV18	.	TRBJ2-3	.	CASSADSRDTQYF	TGTGCCAGCTCAGCAGACTCTCGCGATACGCAGTATTTT
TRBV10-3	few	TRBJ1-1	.	CAISGLVGVNTEAFF	TGTGCCATCAGTGGCCTAGTGGGGGTGAACACTGAAGCTTTCTTT
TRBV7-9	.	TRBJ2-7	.	CASSLEVGEQYF	TGTGCCAGCAGCTTGGAGGTGGGCGAGCAGTACTTC
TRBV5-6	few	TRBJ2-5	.	CASSVRRDSETQYF	TGTGCCAGCAGCGTCCGACGGGACTCGGAGACCCAGTACTTC
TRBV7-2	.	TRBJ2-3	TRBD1	CASSLTTGSPDTQYF	TGTGCCAGCAGCTTAACGACAGGGAGTCCAGATACGCAGTATTTT
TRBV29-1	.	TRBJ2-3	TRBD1	CSVGQGGTDTQYF	TGCAGCGTGGGACAGGGGGGCACAGATACGCAGTATTTT
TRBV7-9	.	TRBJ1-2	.	CASSPVGAAGYTF	TGTGCCAGCAGCCCTGTGGGGGCGGCTGGCTACACCTTC
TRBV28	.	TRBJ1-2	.	CASSLLAYGYTF	TGTGCCAGCAGTTTATTGGCCTATGGCTACACCTTC
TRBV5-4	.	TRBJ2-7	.	CASSPQDGAYEQYF	TGTGCCAGCAGCCCTCAGGACGGTGCCTACGAGCAGTACTTC
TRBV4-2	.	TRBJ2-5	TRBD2	CASSQAIHRGSTETQYF	TGTGCCAGCAGCCAAGCAATCCATCGCGGGAGTACAGAGACCCAGTACTTC
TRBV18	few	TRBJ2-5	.	CASSPAGTQETQYF	TGTGCCAGCTCACCTGCCGGGACCCAAGAGACCCAGTACTTC
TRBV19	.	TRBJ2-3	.	CASSGRVGDTQYF	TGTGCCAGTAGCGGCAGGGTAGGAGATACGCAGTATTTT
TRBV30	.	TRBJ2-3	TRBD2	CAWSVGAGEVDTQYF	TGTGCCTGGAGTGTTGGAGCGGGGGAGGTAGATACGCAGTATTTT
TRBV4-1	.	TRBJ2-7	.	CASSQDHSGSPFYEQYF	TGCGCCAGCAGCCAAGACCACTCAGGGAGCCCCTTCTACGAGCAGTACTTC
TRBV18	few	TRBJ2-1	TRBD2	CASSPPGLAGGNEQFF	TGTGCCAGCTCACCACCGGGGCTAGCGGGAGGGAATGAGCAGTTCTTC
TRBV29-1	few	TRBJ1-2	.	CSVTLPQGHDGYTF	TGCAGCGTCACCCTGCCTCAGGGGCATGATGGCTACACCTTC